Shown below are 12 T cell receptor beta chains from a single sample sequenced in a study of PD-L1 blockade in urothelial cancer. Sequenced by immunoSEQ multiplex PCR; TCRdb stores in-frame clones only, minus some. The sample lists 130,000 or so clones; roughly 83% were seen once. Time point in this sample: pretreatment peripheral blood. The specimen comprised PBMCs, sampled around atezolizumab (anti-PD-L1) treatment. These receptors originate from a man aged 45-65 years with urothelial cancer.

In this sample, this clone turned up once. The chain links TRBV7-9 to TRBJ2-7; TRBD1 is a possible D gene (5 bases). The CDR3 has 13 amino acids. Trimming shortened V by 1 base and J by 9 bases, and 13 bases separated the two germline ends. Germline-derived CDR1 and CDR2 are SEHNR and FQNEAQ (reference sequence). CDR3 sequence reads: CASSLEVQGGQYF. The CDR3 DNA is TGTGCCAGCAGCTTAGAGGTGCAGGGTGGGCAGTACTTC.

The chain uses TRBV7-3 and TRBJ2-1; the D is unclear. The CDR3 has 18 amino acids. V lost 1 base and J lost 0, with 16 bases in between. The germline V gene has CDR1 SGHTA and CDR2 FQGTGA. In DNA, the CDR3 is TGTGCCAGCAGCTTAAGGGCCCCGGTGGTAATCTCCTACAATGAGCAGTTCTTC. Translation gives CASSLRAPVVISYNEQFF.

V usage is TRBV18 and J usage is TRBJ2-5, with TRBD2 identical over 8 bases. In germline, CDR1 is KGHSH, CDR2 LQKENI. The CDR3 is 15 residues long. Unmatched junction bases numbered 9, after V lost 2 bases and J lost 7 bases. CDR3 amino acids: CASSPNSGMWGTQYF. The CDR3 coding sequence is TGTGCCAGCTCACCAAATAGCGGGATGTGGGGGACCCAGTACTTC.

J is TRBJ2-1 and V is TRBV9; perhaps TRBD2 as D (6 bases). The CDR3 is made up of 14 amino acids. The germline CDR1 and CDR2 sequences are SGDLS and YYNGEE. V shed 3 bases and J shed 0 bases, with 7 bases lying between them. CDR3 in DNA: TGTGCCAGCAGCGGGAGGGCCTCCTACAATGAGCAGTTCTTC. Its translation is CASSGRASYNEQFF.

The chain joins TRBV5-4 to TRBJ2-7; 11 nucleotides agree with TRBD2. From germline, CDR1 is SGHNT and CDR2 YYREEE (reference sequence). This CDR3 spans 14 amino acids. Unmatched junction bases numbered 5, after V lost 4 bases and J lost 5 bases. This CDR3 reads CASSKLAGDDEQYF. The CDR3 bases are TGTGCCAGCAGCAAACTAGCGGGAGACGACGAGCAGTACTTC.

This chain uses TRBV27 with TRBJ2-2, with D perhaps TRBD2 (6 bases). Between the trimmed V and J ends, which lost 5 bases and 7 bases, there was a span of 14 bases. CDR1 and CDR2 from the germline V gene are MNHEY and SMNVEV (reference sequence). The CDR3 runs 14 residues. The CDR3 reads CASSPRLGLGELFF. The CDR3, as DNA: TGTGCCAGCAGTCCCCGACTAGGGCTCGGGGAGCTGTTTTTT.

Only one count was recorded for this clone. The CDR3 reads CASSLTTGTTTYEQYF. The CDR3, as DNA: TGCGCCAGCAGTCTTACTACCGGGACTACTACCTACGAGCAGTACTTC. The rearrangement joins TRBV4-1 to TRBJ2-7; 7 bases fit TRBD2. CDR1 and CDR2 (germline): MGHRA, YSYEKL. With V trimmed by 6 bases and J by 2 bases, 13 bases remained unmatched. The CDR3 covers 16 residues.

J is TRBJ2-5 and V is TRBV27, with TRBD1 as a possible D gene (6 bases). The germline gives CDR1 MNHEY, CDR2 SMNVEV (reference sequence). Trimming pared 4 bases from V and 9 bases from J, leaving 21 bases between. This CDR3 is built from 15 residues. CDR3 coding DNA: TGTGCCAGCAGTTCCTCCGCCCCCAGGGGTACGGCCCAGTACTTC. Amino acids: CASSSSAPRGTAQYF.

This clone was recorded once. The chain uses TRBV5-4 and TRBJ2-7; the match to TRBD2 covers 7 bases. The CDR3 has 16 amino acids. Germline V lookup: CDR1 SGHNT, CDR2 YYREEE (reference sequence). V lost 4 bases and J lost 0; bases outside the gene matches: 10. CDR3 sequence (DNA): TGTGCCAGCAGCCCACCGGGGGGTGTGGTCTCCTACGAGCAGTACTTC. Residues: CASSPPGGVVSYEQYF.

The rearrangement joins TRBV9 to TRBJ2-7, with 7 bases aligning to TRBD2. This CDR3 is 12 amino acids long. Per the germline V gene, CDR1 is SGDLS and CDR2 is YYNGEE. The V segment lost 3 bases and the J segment 4 bases; nucleotides outside the gene matches: 1. The CDR3 spells CASSGGGYEQYF. Written as DNA, the CDR3 is TGTGCCAGCAGCGGGGGAGGGTACGAGCAGTACTTC.

This chain links TRBV28 with TRBJ2-7; unclear D gene. CDR1 MDHEN and CDR2 SYDVKM come from the germline V gene. Trimming removed 2 bases from V and 3 bases from J, with 11 bases in between. The CDR3 is 14 residues long. CDR3 protein: CASSLAQALYEQYF. As DNA, the CDR3 is TGTGCCAGCAGTTTAGCGCAGGCCCTCTACGAGCAGTACTTC.

This chain links TRBV27 with TRBJ2-2; tentative D call: TRBD1 (6 bases). The V gene's germline CDR1 is MNHEY and CDR2 SMNVEV (reference sequence). Trimming took 5 bases from V and 5 from J, leaving 15 bases between them. The CDR3 has 15 amino acids. This chain's CDR3 is CASSPRVRGTGELFF. The CDR3 bases are TGTGCCAGCAGTCCCCGGGTTAGGGGGACCGGGGAGCTGTTTTTT.